This is a list of T cell receptor beta chains from one sample in a study of T cell changes during pregnancy in multiple sclerosis. Clones were sequenced by immunoSEQ multiplex PCR, and TCRdb holds only the in-frame ones, with some missing. The table has approximately 69,000 clones, approximately 94% seen once; the top ten hold approximately 2%. The sample in question was peripheral blood, obtained in the second trimester of pregnancy. Every receptor here comes from a female donor in good health, enrolled as a control in a pregnancy study. Each CDR3 is given with its conserved first and last residue. D genes are given only for firm matches. Rows give clone size only sometimes, using once, few, many, or a class for an expanded clone.

abundance,j_gene,d_gene,v_gene,CDR3nt,CDR3aa
NA,TRBJ2-1,TRBD2,TRBV4-2,TGTGCCAGCAGCCAAGCCGCGGGGGGGATGAATGAGCAGTTCTTC,CASSQAAGGMNEQFF
NA,TRBJ1-1,NA,TRBV4-3,TGCGCCAGCAGCCAAGATCGGGGAAATGGTGGGCCAGCTTTCTTT,CASSQDRGNGGPAFF
NA,TRBJ1-2,TRBD1,TRBV2,TGTGCCAGCACGAGGAATTGGGGACAGGGAGGCTATGGCTACACCTTC,CASTRNWGQGGYGYTF
NA,TRBJ2-2,NA,TRBV6-5,TGTGCCAGCAGGAACCGAGGGAACACCGGGGAGCTGTTTTTT,CASRNRGNTGELFF
NA,TRBJ1-1,NA,TRBV18,TGTGCCAGCTCACCGCGCCCCGGCTCGGGAAACACTGAAGCTTTCTTT,CASSPRPGSGNTEAFF
NA,TRBJ1-1,NA,TRBV18,TGTGCCAGCTCACCGAGTATGGGCAACACTGAAGCTTTCTTT,CASSPSMGNTEAFF
NA,TRBJ2-2,NA,TRBV5-6,TGTGCCAGCAGCTTGGGGGCCAACACCGGGGAGCTGTTTTTT,CASSLGANTGELFF
NA,TRBJ2-7,TRBD1,TRBV19,TGTGCCAGCCAACAGGGGGTCGAGCAGTACTTC,CASQQGVEQYF
once,TRBJ1-4,NA,TRBV7-2,TGTGCCAGCAGCTTAATATCAGGGGTCGATGAAAAACTGTTTTTT,CASSLISGVDEKLFF
NA,TRBJ1-2,NA,TRBV4-2,TGTGCCAGCAGCCAAGATAGAGCGGCCACAGGGTGGAAGGGCTACACCTTC,CASSQDRAATGWKGYTF
NA,TRBJ2-7,TRBD1,TRBV6-1,TGTGCCAGCGACAGGGACAGGGGCTACGAGCAGTACTTC,CASDRDRGYEQYF
NA,TRBJ1-3,NA,TRBV9,TGTGCCAGCAGCGTAACCCCACATACAGGGAAGGCTGGAAACACCATATATTTT,CASSVTPHTGKAGNTIYF
NA,TRBJ2-3,TRBD2,TRBV7-9,TGTGCCAGCAGCCCAGGGTGGCGGGGGGGCGTATATACGCAGTATTTT,CASSPGWRGGVYTQYF
NA,TRBJ2-1,NA,TRBV5-8,TGTGCCAGCAGCTTGCTCGAGCAGTTCTTC,CASSLLEQFF
once,TRBJ1-3,NA,TRBV27,TGTGCCAGCAGTCCGTACGCAGGCTTCTCTGGAAACACCATATATTTT,CASSPYAGFSGNTIYF
NA,TRBJ1-4,NA,TRBV5-3,TGTGCCAGAAGCCCAATCTACAGGAGCAATAATGAAAAACTGTTTTTT,CARSPIYRSNNEKLFF
NA,TRBJ1-3,TRBD1,TRBV25-1,TGTGCCAGCAGTCAATGGGACAGGCCTAGCTCTGGAAACACCATATATTTT,CASSQWDRPSSGNTIYF
NA,TRBJ2-7,TRBD1,TRBV14,TGTGCCAGCAGCCGACAGGGGGCCAACGAGCAGTACTTC,CASSRQGANEQYF
NA,TRBJ2-1,TRBD1,TRBV9,TGTGCCAGCAGCGCGCGACAGGGGTCCTACAATGAGCAGTTCTTC,CASSARQGSYNEQFF
NA,TRBJ2-3,NA,TRBV7-2,TGTGCCAGCAGCTTAGGGTCCCGATCTACCACAGATACGCAGTATTTT,CASSLGSRSTTDTQYF
NA,TRBJ2-2,NA,TRBV29-1,TGCAGCGTTGTCACCGGCGGGGAGCTGTTTTTT,CSVVTGGELFF
NA,TRBJ1-3,NA,TRBV6-5,TGTGCCAGCAGTTACTCTCAGGGTTATGGAAACACCATATATTTT,CASSYSQGYGNTIYF
NA,TRBJ1-2,NA,TRBV2,TGTGCCAGCAGTGAGGGCCAGGGGCTTTTCTATGGCTACACCTTC,CASSEGQGLFYGYTF
few,TRBJ2-7,TRBD2,TRBV27,TGTGCCAGCAGTCTGGCGGGGGAGTGGAACGAGCAGTACTTC,CASSLAGEWNEQYF
NA,TRBJ2-1,TRBD2,TRBV27,TGTGCCAGTAGCGGGGGGGCCTTTTATGAGCAGTTCTTC,CASSGGAFYEQFF
NA,TRBJ1-6,TRBD1,TRBV4-1,TGCGCCAGCAGCCAAGCTCCACCGGGACAGGGGAGATCACCCCTCCACTTT,CASSQAPPGQGRSPLHF
NA,TRBJ2-2,TRBD2,TRBV19,TGTGCCAGTAGTATAAGGACCAGCGGGGGGCGTAACACCGGGGAGCTGTTTTTT,CASSIRTSGGRNTGELFF
NA,TRBJ1-1,NA,TRBV30,TGTGCCTGGATGAGACAGCTGAACACTGAAGCTTTCTTT,CAWMRQLNTEAFF
NA,TRBJ2-1,NA,TRBV5-4,TGTGCCAGCAGCGTAGCGGAGGCAATCTTATTTGAGCAGTTCTTC,CASSVAEAILFEQFF
NA,TRBJ1-1,TRBD1,TRBV10-3,TGTGCCATCAGGGCGACAGGGTTGAACACTGAAGCTTTCTTT,CAIRATGLNTEAFF
NA,TRBJ1-2,NA,TRBV27,TGTGCCAGCAGTTTAACGAGACATTCCGGCTACACCTTC,CASSLTRHSGYTF
NA,TRBJ2-1,TRBD1,TRBV7-9,TGTGCCAGCAGCTTAGGGGGACAGGGAGGCAATGAGCAGTTCTTC,CASSLGGQGGNEQFF
NA,TRBJ2-2,NA,TRBV7-6,TGTGCCAGCAGATTCAGGGCGAACACCGGGGAGCTGTTTTTT,CASRFRANTGELFF
NA,TRBJ1-2,NA,TRBV6-5,TGTGCCAGCAGTTACTCCGGACATACTAACTATGGCTACACCTTC,CASSYSGHTNYGYTF
NA,TRBJ2-7,NA,TRBV28,TGTGCCAGCAGACAACACCGTGACAGCTTATCCGAGCAGTACTTC,CASRQHRDSLSEQYF
NA,TRBJ1-2,NA,TRBV30,TGTGCCTGGAGTCCCAACAGGGATGGCTACACCTTC,CAWSPNRDGYTF
NA,TRBJ1-3,TRBD1,TRBV11-2,TGTGCCAGCAGCGCACAGGGGGCTGCCTCTGGAAACACCATATATTTT,CASSAQGAASGNTIYF
few,TRBJ1-2,TRBD1,TRBV2,TGTGCCAGCAGTGGGGACAGGGAGGCAGCTTATGGCTACACCTTC,CASSGDREAAYGYTF
NA,TRBJ2-7,NA,TRBV6-5,TGTGCCAGCAGTTCAGGACGGGCAAGCGGGCAGTACTTC,CASSSGRASGQYF
once,TRBJ2-1,TRBD1,TRBV5-1,TGCGCCAGCAGCTTGCAGGGGGCCGGCTCCTACAATGAGCAGTTCTTC,CASSLQGAGSYNEQFF
NA,TRBJ2-6,NA,TRBV19,TGTGCCAGTAGTATAGGTCCCCGCTCTGGGGCCAACGTCCTGACTTTC,CASSIGPRSGANVLTF
NA,TRBJ1-2,NA,TRBV5-4,TGTGCCAGCAGCATCCACGGAGCCCTCTATGGCTACACCTTC,CASSIHGALYGYTF
NA,TRBJ2-3,TRBD2,TRBV5-4,TGTGCCAGCAGCTCCAAGACCCGGACTAGTGCGACAGATACGCAGTATTTT,CASSSKTRTSATDTQYF
NA,TRBJ1-1,TRBD1,TRBV2,TGTGCCAGCTGGAGGGGACAGCGTATGGCTGAAGCTTTCTTT,CASWRGQRMAEAFF
NA,TRBJ1-6,NA,TRBV11-2,TGTGCCAGCAGCTTATTCAACCAGATAGGGCGCAGGGCTGGTTCACCCCTCCACTTT,CASSLFNQIGRRAGSPLHF
NA,TRBJ2-3,TRBD2,TRBV11-2,TGTGCCAGCAGCCGTGGGACTAGCGGGGGGGGCACAGATACGCAGTATTTT,CASSRGTSGGGTDTQYF
few,TRBJ1-6,TRBD1,TRBV7-9,TGTGCCAGCGACCGGACAGGGGATTCACCCCTCCACTTT,CASDRTGDSPLHF
NA,TRBJ1-4,NA,TRBV6-5,TGTGCCAGCAGTGGGGATACAGGGAAACTGTTTTTT,CASSGDTGKLFF
NA,TRBJ2-2,TRBD1,TRBV4-3,TGCGCCAGCAGCCGGACGGGCAGGGGGCTGGGGGAGCTGTTTTTT,CASSRTGRGLGELFF
NA,TRBJ1-4,NA,TRBV6-8,TGTGCCAGCAGTTACTCGGGCCGTACAACTAATGAAAAACTGTTTTTT,CASSYSGRTTNEKLFF
NA,TRBJ1-5,NA,TRBV2,TGTGCCAGCAGAAACGGACAGAGTATGTGGCAGCCCCAGCATTTT,CASRNGQSMWQPQHF
NA,TRBJ2-1,TRBD2,TRBV23-1,TGCGCCAGCAGTCCTCGTAGGACTAGCGACCACAATGAGCAGTTCTTC,CASSPRRTSDHNEQFF